The rows below give T cell receptor beta chains drawn from one sample of a study of T cells in Graves' hyperthyroidism and ophthalmopathy. TCRdb reprocessed the multiplex PCR reads with MiXCR, giving one entry per CDR3 protein. Altogether under 650,000 distinct CDR3 sequences are present, roughly 17% being singletons, with the ten largest covering approximately 3.8%. Material for sequencing was blood. These receptors were collected from a woman aged 25-40 years with Graves' hyperthyroidism. Both conserved end residues are part of each CDR3. Fields, in order: CDR3 length, V gene, J gene, clone size, D gene, CDR3 DNA, CDR3 protein. A D gene is named only where the DNA matches it firmly. Clone size is shown for a subset of rows, as once, few, many or a class of expanded clone.

>15|TRBV3-1|TRBJ1-1|.|.
TGTGCCAGCAGCCAAGATTCGGGGGGCGGCACTGAAGCTTTCTTT
CASSQDSGGGTEAFF
>15|TRBV19|TRBJ1-5|.|.
TGTGCCAGTAGTATGTTATCGGGTACTCAACAGCCCCAGCATTTT
CASSMLSGTQQPQHF
>14|TRBV27|TRBJ2-1|many|TRBD2
TGTGCCAGCAGTTTAGCGGGGGCCTACAATGAGCAGTTCTTC
CASSLAGAYNEQFF
>14|TRBV15|TRBJ2-4|many|TRBD1
TGTGCCACCAGCGGAAAGACAGGGTCGGCCATTCAGTACTTC
CATSGKTGSAIQYF
>15|TRBV10-3|TRBJ2-7|many|.
TGTGCCATCAGTGAGCTTGGACTTCGCTACTACGAGCAGTACTTC
CAISELGLRYYEQYF
>15|TRBV5-1|TRBJ2-7|few|.
TGCGCCAGCAGCTTGGCAGGTTGGAGCTCCTACGAGCAGTACTTC
CASSLAGWSSYEQYF
>15|TRBV28|TRBJ2-3|many|TRBD2
TGTGCCAGCAGAGGTAGGACTAGCGGGGCCACGTGGCAGTATTTT
CASRGRTSGATWQYF
>13|TRBV3-1|TRBJ1-2|.|.
TGTGCCAGCAGCCTGGGGGGATCTAATGGCTACACCTTC
CASSLGGSNGYTF
>13|TRBV6-1|TRBJ2-1|few|.
TGTGCCATCTTGGGGCGTGGGGGTGATGAGCAGTTCTTC
CAILGRGGDEQFF
>17|TRBV20-1|TRBJ2-7|few|TRBD2
TGCAGTGCTCTGGGGGGGGCTAGCGGGATTAGTGGGCGCGAGCAGTACTTC
CSALGGASGISGREQYF
>15|TRBV28|TRBJ1-6|.|TRBD1
TGTGCCAGCAGTTCGAGACAGGGGGCGAGGTCACCCCTCCACTTT
CASSSRQGARSPLHF
>13|TRBV28|TRBJ2-1|.|TRBD1
TGTGCCAGCCACAGGGGGAGCCGCGATGAGCAGTTCTTC
CASHRGSRDEQFF
>16|TRBV28|TRBJ2-1|many|TRBD2
TGTGCCAGCAGTTTATTAAGTAGCGGGAGGGATAATGAGCAGTTCTTC
CASSLLSSGRDNEQFF
>14|TRBV19|TRBJ1-2|few|.
TGTGCCAGTAGGCCGGGACAAATCATATATGGCTACACCTTC
CASRPGQIIYGYTF
>15|TRBV29-1|TRBJ2-1|.|TRBD2
TGCAGCGTTGATCGAACGGCTAGCGGGAGCCATGAGCAGTTCTTC
CSVDRTASGSHEQFF
>13|TRBV12-3/TRBV12-4|TRBJ2-5|many|.
TGTGCCAGCAGGTACGGGGCGTCGGAGACCCAGTACTTC
CASRYGASETQYF
>14|TRBV5-1|TRBJ2-1|.|TRBD2
TGCGCCAGCACCCGGGGTAGCGGGAGTGGTGAGCAGTTCTTC
CASTRGSGSGEQFF
>14|TRBV28|TRBJ2-7|many|TRBD1
TGTGCCAGCAGTATCGGACAGGGGGCCTACGAGCAGTACTTC
CASSIGQGAYEQYF
>15|TRBV5-1|TRBJ1-6|few|.
TGCGCCAGCAGCTTGGAGGGATTGCATAATTCACCCCTCCACTTT
CASSLEGLHNSPLHF
>17|TRBV20-1|TRBJ2-3|.|TRBD2
TGCAGTGCTAACGGACTAGCGGGATACTCTTTTGGGGATACGCAGTATTTT
CSANGLAGYSFGDTQYF
>15|TRBV12-3/TRBV12-4|TRBJ1-1|many|TRBD1
TGTGCCAGCAGTTTCCCACAGGGGGACAACACTGAAGCTTTCTTT
CASSFPQGDNTEAFF
>15|TRBV6-1|TRBJ2-7|many|TRBD2
TGTGCCAGCAGTGCTAGGGGACTAGCGGGTAACGAGCAGTACTTC
CASSARGLAGNEQYF
>17|TRBV3-1|TRBJ2-7|many|TRBD2
TGTGCCAGCAGCCCCGACCCGATAGGACTAGACTCCTACGAGCAGTACTTC
CASSPDPIGLDSYEQYF
>15|TRBV7-2|TRBJ2-1|many|TRBD2
TGTGCCAGCAGCTTGGCGGGACTAGGGGGAAATGAGCAGTTCTTC
CASSLAGLGGNEQFF
>14|TRBV19|TRBJ1-1|many|.
TGTGCCAGTAGAGCCGGAGGTTTCTCGGGAGAAGCTTTCTTT
CASRAGGFSGEAFF
>15|TRBV10-3|TRBJ1-1|.|TRBD1
TGTGCCATCAGGGAACGACAGGGCATGAACACTGAAGCTTTCTTT
CAIRERQGMNTEAFF
>14|TRBV20-1|TRBJ1-1|few|.
TGCAGTCCCTACCGAGACAGACTATACACTGAAGCTTTCTTT
CSPYRDRLYTEAFF
>17|TRBV20-1|TRBJ2-2|.|TRBD2
TGCAGTGCTGAGCGCGGACTAGCGGGATCTAACACCGGGGAGCTGTTTTTT
CSAERGLAGSNTGELFF
>12|TRBV5-6|TRBJ2-7|.|.
TGTGCCAGCAGCTTCGTCAGTGACGAGCAGTACTTC
CASSFVSDEQYF
>13|TRBV6-1|TRBJ1-2|few|.
TGTGCCAGCAAACCCGCGTGGAACTATGGCTACACCTTC
CASKPAWNYGYTF
>14|TRBV6-1|TRBJ2-7|.|TRBD2
TGTGCCAGCAGTGGTCGAGCGGGGGCCTACGAGCAGTACTTC
CASSGRAGAYEQYF
>14|TRBV9|TRBJ2-5|few|.
TGTGCCAGCAGCGCGGACGGGGGTCGGGAGACCCAGTACTTC
CASSADGGRETQYF
>11|TRBV30|TRBJ2-7|many|.
TGTGCCTGGAGTGTACTAAACGAGCAGTACTTC
CAWSVLNEQYF
>13|TRBV20-1|TRBJ1-5|.|TRBD1
TGCAGTGCGAAGGACAGGGGAAAGGTGCCCCAGCATTTT
CSAKDRGKVPQHF
>14|TRBV28|TRBJ2-1|many|.
TGTGCCAGCAGACTACTAGCTTATGTCGGTGAGCAGTTCTTC
CASRLLAYVGEQFF
>10|TRBV20-1|TRBJ1-5|.|.
TGCAGTGCTCTTGAACAGCCCCAGCATTTT
CSALEQPQHF
>12|TRBV28|TRBJ2-5|many|.
TGTGCCAGCAGACAAGCGGGAGAGACCCAGTACTTC
CASRQAGETQYF
>17|TRBV7-2|TRBJ2-1|many|.
TGTGCCAGCAGCTTAATAGGCGGGCCCTACTCCTACAATGAGCAGTTCTTC
CASSLIGGPYSYNEQFF
>12|TRBV2|TRBJ1-3|many|TRBD1
TGTGCCAGCAGTGAACGGGACAGGACCATATATTTT
CASSERDRTIYF
>16|TRBV28|TRBJ1-5|many|TRBD1
TGTGCCAGCAGCCTTTTGCCGGGACAGCTTAATCAGCCCCAGCATTTT
CASSLLPGQLNQPQHF
>14|TRBV24-1|TRBJ2-1|.|.
TGTGCCACCAGTGATTTCACTCAGGGGAATGAGCAGTTCTTC
CATSDFTQGNEQFF
>16|TRBV4-2|TRBJ2-4|.|.
TGTGCCAGCACCGCCGGGACAGGCGGGGGCAAAAACATTCAGTACTTC
CASTAGTGGGKNIQYF
>17|TRBV18|TRBJ2-3|.|TRBD2
TGTGCCAGCTCACCACCCCTAGCGGGAGGATCGGAGGATACGCAGTATTTT
CASSPPLAGGSEDTQYF
>15|TRBV4-3|TRBJ2-3|few|.
TGCGCCAGCAGCCAAGATCCCAAATTCACAGATACGCAGTATTTT
CASSQDPKFTDTQYF
>11|TRBV20-1|TRBJ1-2|few|.
TGCAGTGCGTACGACGACAGGGGCTACACCTTC
CSAYDDRGYTF
>13|TRBV5-1|TRBJ2-1|many|TRBD1
TGCGCCAGCAGCGTAGGGACAGTCAATGAGCAGTTCTTC
CASSVGTVNEQFF
>15|TRBV5-1|TRBJ2-5|many|TRBD2
TGCGCCAGCAGCCCGTGGACTAGTTCGCAAGAGACCCAGTACTTC
CASSPWTSSQETQYF
>16|TRBV6-5|TRBJ1-4|few|.
TGTGCCAGCAGTTACTCATCGGGGGTAATTAATGAAAAACTGTTTTTT
CASSYSSGVINEKLFF
>14|TRBV27|TRBJ2-3|many|.
TGTGCCAGCAGTTGGAGGGCCCCAGCGGATACGCAGTATTTT
CASSWRAPADTQYF
>13|TRBV4-1|TRBJ2-1|few|.
TGCGCCAGCAGCCAGGGTCTGTGGGATGAGCAGTTCTTC
CASSQGLWDEQFF
>18|TRBV3-2|TRBJ1-2|few|.
TGTGCCAGCAGCCAAGATCAGGCTGCTTTTTTGCGGGGCCATGGCTACACCTTC
CASSQDQAAFLRGHGYTF
>14|TRBV5-1|TRBJ1-1|many|.
TGCGCCAGCAGCCTTTACGGCATGGTCACTGAAGCTTTCTTT
CASSLYGMVTEAFF
>14|TRBV19|TRBJ1-5|.|TRBD1
TGTGCCACCAGTGACGGGACAGGGGTTCAGCCCCAGCATTTT
CATSDGTGVQPQHF